The T cell receptor (beta chain) under discussion was sequenced for a study of T cells after yellow fever vaccination. In this sample, this clonotype turned up many times. The antigen is unknown. A process of 5'RACE template switching, which added a universal primer site and UMIs, was used to make TCR cDNA. From the 5' RACE reads, TCRdb called clonotypes with MiXCR, one entry per CDR3 protein. The sample yields 60,000 to 75,000 distinct CDR3 sequences, over 6.5% seen once. Study observations and caveats: Researchers noted that a small share of clonotypes showed up in both CD4 and CD8 compartments. Weaker overall, the secondary response nonetheless peaked faster (day 5 versus 15). The bulk population could contribute abundant contaminating clonotypes to FACS-sorted repertoires.

Per the germline V gene, CDR1 is SGHRS and CDR2 is YFSETQ. The CDR3 contains 11 residues. V was clipped by 1 base and J by 5 bases, with 4 bases between them. The chain links TRBV5-1 to TRBJ2-7; D uncertain. Sequencing was performed on CD8+ T cells sorted from PBMCs, taken 45 days after the first yellow fever vaccination. The sequence derives from a man younger than 30 who received the YFV17D yellow fever vaccine. CDR3 sequence (DNA): TGCGCCAGCAGCTTGCACCACGAGCAGTACTTC. Encoded protein: CASSLHHEQYF.